This T cell receptor beta chain was recorded in a study of CD8 T cells in Susac syndrome (dated by TCRdb to between 2017 and 2020). At the level of the whole study: Repertoire sequencing was used to test whether CD8+ T cell activation and differentiation in Susac syndrome was antigen driven. General study outcomes and caveats: The TCR sequencing and HLA analysis was acknowledged to have included a relatively small number of individuals.

RNA was extracted using the RNeasy kit, and roughly 0.45 to 1 microgram was reverse transcribed with random hexamers. TCR beta CDR3 regions were amplified with the immunoSEQ multiplex PCR assay covering 54 Vbeta and 13 Jbeta segments. Bias from PCR amplification was corrected by using a synthetic template baseline for primer optimization and for computational correction. In the original analysis: Reads were annotated to V, D and J genes per IMGT and analyzed with immunoSEQ Analyzer, keeping only productive sequences. To calculate clonality, Shannon entropy was normalized by log2 of the number of productive unique sequences and then subtracted from one. Public and private clones were assessed among the 100 most prevalent clones of each patient and control. Clones were defined as Susac-specific if absent from the healthy and MS cohorts, from approximately 1,100 published viral clones and from other ImmuneACCESS disease sequences. TCRdb cleaned the public reads at Q25 with fastp, built clones with MiXCR and kept in-frame beta chains. Records with the same CDR3 protein are collapsed into one entry carrying the most frequent genes and DNA. The V and J calls, along with clone size, are taken from TCRdb and not from the paper's own processing. A total of 120,000 or so distinct CDR3 sequences appear in this sample, 94% of them only once. The ten largest clones represent around 0.1% of the sample.

The CDR3 starts with the cysteine, ends with the phenylalanine, and has 16 residues. Of all the DNA, just the CDR3 is kept, 48 bases in frame from base 1. Trimming takes 0 bases from V and 0 bases from J, and the germline ends sit 13 bases apart. CDR1 and CDR2 are drawn from the germline V gene (reference sequence): DFQATT, SNEGSKA. This clonotype appeared once. No cognate antigen has been identified for it. No base qualities exist here, and no much larger clone lies one base off it. One read yields weak evidence. High-throughput TCR beta sequencing profiled peripheral blood CD8+ and CD4+ T cells from healthy donors, Susac syndrome patients and multiple sclerosis patients. The healthy donors served as controls matched for age and sex. CD8+ TEMRA cells were enriched by FACS, while bulk CD8+ and CD4+ T cells were purified by magnetic negative isolation. Blood was drawn into EDTA tubes, processed within 24 hours, and PBMCs were isolated by density gradient centrifugation. PBMCs intended for TCR sequencing were cryopreserved in liquid nitrogen and were subsequently thawed in a 37 degrees C water bath. The sorted or isolated CD4+, CD8+ and CD8+ TEMRA cells reached a purity of at least 90%.

The sequence derives from a human donor in good health. The chain links TRBV20-1 with TRBJ2-3; the D gene is unclear. Source material: CD4+ T cells from PBMCs. The CDR3 protein: CSARDQYGLSTDTQYF. The DNA is as follows: TGCAGTGCTAGAGATCAGTACGGGCTTAGCACAGATACGCAGTATTTT.